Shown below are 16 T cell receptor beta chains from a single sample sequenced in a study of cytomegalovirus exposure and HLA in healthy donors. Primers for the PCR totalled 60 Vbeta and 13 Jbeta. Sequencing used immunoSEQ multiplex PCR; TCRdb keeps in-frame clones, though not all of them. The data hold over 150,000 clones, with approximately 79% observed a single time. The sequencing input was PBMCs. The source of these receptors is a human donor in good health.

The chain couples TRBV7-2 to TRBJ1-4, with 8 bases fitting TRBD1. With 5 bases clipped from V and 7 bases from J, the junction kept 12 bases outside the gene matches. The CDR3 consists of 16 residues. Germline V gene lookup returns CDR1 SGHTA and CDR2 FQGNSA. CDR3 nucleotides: TGTGCCAGCAGCGCAAAAGGCAGGGGGCTAAGTGAAAAACTGTTTTTT. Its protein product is CASSAKGRGLSEKLFF.

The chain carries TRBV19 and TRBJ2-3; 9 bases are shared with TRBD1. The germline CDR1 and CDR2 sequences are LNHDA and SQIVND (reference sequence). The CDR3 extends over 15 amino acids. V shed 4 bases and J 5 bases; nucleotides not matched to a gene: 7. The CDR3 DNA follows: TGTGCCAGTAGTAAACCGGGACAGGGAATAGATACGCAGTATTTT. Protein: CASSKPGQGIDTQYF.

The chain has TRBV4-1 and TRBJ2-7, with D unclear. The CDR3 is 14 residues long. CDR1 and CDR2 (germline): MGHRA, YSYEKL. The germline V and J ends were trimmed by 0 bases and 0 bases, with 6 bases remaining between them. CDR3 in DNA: TGCGCCAGCAGCCAAGAGGGCAGCTCCTACGAGCAGTACTTC. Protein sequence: CASSQEGSSYEQYF.

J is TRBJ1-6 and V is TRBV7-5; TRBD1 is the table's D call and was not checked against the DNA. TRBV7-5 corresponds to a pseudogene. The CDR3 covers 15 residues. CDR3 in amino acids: CARSLGQRYNSPLHF. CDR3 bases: TGTGCCAGAAGCTTGGGACAGCGGTATAATTCACCCCTCCACTTT.

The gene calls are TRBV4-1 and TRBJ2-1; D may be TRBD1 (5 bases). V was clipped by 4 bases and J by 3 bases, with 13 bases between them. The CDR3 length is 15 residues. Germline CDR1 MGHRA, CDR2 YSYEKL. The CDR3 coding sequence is TGCGCCAGCAGCCCTGGGGCGGTATACTACAATGAGCAGTTCTTC. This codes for CASSPGAVYYNEQFF.

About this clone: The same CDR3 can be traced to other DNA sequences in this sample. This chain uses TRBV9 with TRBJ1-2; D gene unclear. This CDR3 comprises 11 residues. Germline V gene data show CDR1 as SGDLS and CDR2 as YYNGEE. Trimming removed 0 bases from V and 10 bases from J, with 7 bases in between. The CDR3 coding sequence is TGTGCCAGCAGCGTAGGCGGATTCTACACCTTC. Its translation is CASSVGGFYTF.

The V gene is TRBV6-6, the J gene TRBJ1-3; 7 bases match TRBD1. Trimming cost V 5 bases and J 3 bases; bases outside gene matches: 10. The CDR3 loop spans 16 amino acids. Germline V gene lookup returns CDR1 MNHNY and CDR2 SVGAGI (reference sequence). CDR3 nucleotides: TGTGCCAGCAGTGTAGGGGACAGCTCATTTGGAAACACCATATATTTT. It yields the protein CASSVGDSSFGNTIYF.

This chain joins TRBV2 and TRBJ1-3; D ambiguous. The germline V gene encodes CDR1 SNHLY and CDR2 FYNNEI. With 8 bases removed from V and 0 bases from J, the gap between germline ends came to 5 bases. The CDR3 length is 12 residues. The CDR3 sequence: CASPGSGNTIYF. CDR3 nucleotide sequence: TGTGCCAGCCCCGGCTCTGGAAACACCATATATTTT.

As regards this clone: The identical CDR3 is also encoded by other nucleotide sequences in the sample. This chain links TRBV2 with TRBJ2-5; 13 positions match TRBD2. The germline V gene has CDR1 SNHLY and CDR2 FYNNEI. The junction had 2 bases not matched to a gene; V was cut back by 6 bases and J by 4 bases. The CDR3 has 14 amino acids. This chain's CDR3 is CASRLAGGPETQYF. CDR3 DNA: TGTGCCAGCAGACTAGCGGGGGGGCCAGAGACCCAGTACTTC.

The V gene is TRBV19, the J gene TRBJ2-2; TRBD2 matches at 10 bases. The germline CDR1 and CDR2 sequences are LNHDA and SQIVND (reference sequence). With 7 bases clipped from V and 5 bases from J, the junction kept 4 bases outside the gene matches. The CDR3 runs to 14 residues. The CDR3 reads CASTGLAATGELFF. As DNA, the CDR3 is TGTGCCAGTACCGGACTAGCGGCTACCGGGGAGCTGTTTTTT.

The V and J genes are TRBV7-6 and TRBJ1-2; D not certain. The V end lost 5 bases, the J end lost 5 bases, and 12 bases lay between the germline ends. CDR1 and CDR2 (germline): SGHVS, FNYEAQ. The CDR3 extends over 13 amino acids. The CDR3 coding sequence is TGTGCCAGCAGCCCGGGGAGGGAGTATGGCTACACCTTC. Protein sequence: CASSPGREYGYTF.

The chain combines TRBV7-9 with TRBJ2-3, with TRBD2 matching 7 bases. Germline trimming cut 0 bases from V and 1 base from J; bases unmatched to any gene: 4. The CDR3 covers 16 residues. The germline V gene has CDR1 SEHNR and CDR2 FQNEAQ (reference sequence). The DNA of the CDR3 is TGTGCCAGCAGCTTAGCCTCCAGCGGGGGCACAGATACGCAGTATTTT. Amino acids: CASSLASSGGTDTQYF.

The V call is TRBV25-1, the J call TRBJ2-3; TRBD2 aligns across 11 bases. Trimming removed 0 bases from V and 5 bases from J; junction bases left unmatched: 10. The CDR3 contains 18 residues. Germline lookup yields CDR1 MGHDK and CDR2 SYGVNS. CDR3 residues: CASSEYRASGGSGDTQYF. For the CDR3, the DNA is TGTGCCAGCAGTGAATATCGGGCTAGCGGGGGGTCGGGAGATACGCAGTATTTT.

CDR3 sequence (DNA): TGTGCCAGCAGTGCGGGACTAGCTGGTGCAGATACGCAGTATTTT. It yields the protein CASSAGLAGADTQYF. This chain links TRBV6-4 with TRBJ2-3; 9 positions agree with TRBD2. V lost 4 bases to trimming and J lost 4 bases; unmatched junction nucleotides: 6. Germline CDR1 is MRHNA and CDR2 is SNTAGT. CDR3 size: 15 residues.

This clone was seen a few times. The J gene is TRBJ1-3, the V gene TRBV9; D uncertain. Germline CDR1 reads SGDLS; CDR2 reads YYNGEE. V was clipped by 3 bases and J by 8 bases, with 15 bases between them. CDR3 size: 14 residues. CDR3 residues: CASSEFGVRDTIYF. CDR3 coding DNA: TGTGCCAGCAGCGAGTTCGGGGTCCGGGACACCATATATTTT.

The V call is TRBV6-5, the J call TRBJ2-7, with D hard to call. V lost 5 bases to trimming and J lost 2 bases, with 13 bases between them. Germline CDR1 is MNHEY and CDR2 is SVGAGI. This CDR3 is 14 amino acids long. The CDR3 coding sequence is TGTGCCAGCAGTCACGGTTCTCCTACCTACGAGCAGTACTTC. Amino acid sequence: CASSHGSPTYEQYF.